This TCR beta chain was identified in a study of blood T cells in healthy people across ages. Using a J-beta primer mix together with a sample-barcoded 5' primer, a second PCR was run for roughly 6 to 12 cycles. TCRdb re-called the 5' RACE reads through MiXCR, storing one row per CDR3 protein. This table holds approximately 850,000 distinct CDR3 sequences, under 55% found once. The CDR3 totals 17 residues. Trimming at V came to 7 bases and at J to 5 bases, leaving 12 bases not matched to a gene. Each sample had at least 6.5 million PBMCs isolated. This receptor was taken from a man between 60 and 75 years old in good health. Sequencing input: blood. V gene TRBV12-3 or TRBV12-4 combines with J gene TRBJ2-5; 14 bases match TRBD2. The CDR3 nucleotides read TGTGCCAGCACCTCCGGCGGACTAGCGGGAGGTACGGAGACCCAGTACTTC. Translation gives CASTSGGLAGGTETQYF.